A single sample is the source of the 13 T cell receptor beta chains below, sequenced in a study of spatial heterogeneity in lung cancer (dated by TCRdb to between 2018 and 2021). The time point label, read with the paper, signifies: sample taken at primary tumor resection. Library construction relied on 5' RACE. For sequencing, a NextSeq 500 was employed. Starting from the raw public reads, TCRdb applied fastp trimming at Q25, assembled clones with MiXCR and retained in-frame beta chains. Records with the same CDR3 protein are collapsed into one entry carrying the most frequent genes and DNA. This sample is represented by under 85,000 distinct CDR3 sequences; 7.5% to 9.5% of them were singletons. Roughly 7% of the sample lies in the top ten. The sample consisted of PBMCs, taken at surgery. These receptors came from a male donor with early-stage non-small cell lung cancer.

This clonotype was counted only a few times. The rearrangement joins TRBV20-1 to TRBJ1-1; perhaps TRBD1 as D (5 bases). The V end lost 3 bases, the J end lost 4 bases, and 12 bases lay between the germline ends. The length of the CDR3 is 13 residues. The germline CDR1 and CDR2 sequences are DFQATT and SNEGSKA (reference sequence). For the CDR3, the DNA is TGCAGTGCTAGGCGGGGAAGGGGCACTGAAGCTTTCTTT. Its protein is CSARRGRGTEAFF.

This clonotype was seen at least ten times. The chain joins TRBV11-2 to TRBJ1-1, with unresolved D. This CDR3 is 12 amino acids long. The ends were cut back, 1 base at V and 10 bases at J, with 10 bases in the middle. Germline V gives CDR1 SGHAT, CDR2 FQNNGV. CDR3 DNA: TGTGCCAGCAGCTTAGCGGTGGGTGCAGCTTTCTTT. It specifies CASSLAVGAAFF.

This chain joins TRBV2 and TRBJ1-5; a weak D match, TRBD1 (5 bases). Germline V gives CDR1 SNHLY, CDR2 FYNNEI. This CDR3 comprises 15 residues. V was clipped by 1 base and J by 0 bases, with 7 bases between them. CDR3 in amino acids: CASSEVGGSNQPQHF. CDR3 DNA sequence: TGTGCCAGCAGTGAAGTTGGGGGTAGCAATCAGCCCCAGCATTTT. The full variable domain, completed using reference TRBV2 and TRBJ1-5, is EPEVTQTPSHQVTQMGQEVILRCVPISNHLYFYWYRQILGQKVEFLVSFYNNEISEKSEIFDDQFSVERPDGSNFTLKIRSTKLEDSAMYFCASSEVGGSNQPQHFGDGTRLSIL.

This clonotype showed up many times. This CDR3 is CASSVQDSGPQHF. The DNA for the CDR3 is TGTGCCAGCAGCGTCCAGGACAGCGGACCCCAGCATTTT. The chain couples TRBV7-2 to TRBJ1-5; weak D call: TRBD1 (6 bases). This CDR3 has 13 amino acids. V was cut by 5 bases and J by 10 bases, with 15 bases left in between. Germline V gene lookup returns CDR1 SGHTA and CDR2 FQGNSA.

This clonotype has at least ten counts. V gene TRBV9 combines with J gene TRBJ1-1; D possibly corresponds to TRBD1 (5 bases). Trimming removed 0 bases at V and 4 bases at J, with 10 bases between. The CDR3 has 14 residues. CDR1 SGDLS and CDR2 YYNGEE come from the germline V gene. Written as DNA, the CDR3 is TGTGCCAGCAGCGTAGTGTGGGGGGGCACTGAAGCTTTCTTT. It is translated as CASSVVWGGTEAFF.

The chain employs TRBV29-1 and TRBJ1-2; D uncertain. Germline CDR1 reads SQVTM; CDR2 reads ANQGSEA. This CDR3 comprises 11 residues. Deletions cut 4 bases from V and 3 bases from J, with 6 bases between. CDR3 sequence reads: CSVVGDYGYTF. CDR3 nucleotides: TGCAGCGTTGTGGGCGACTATGGCTACACCTTC.

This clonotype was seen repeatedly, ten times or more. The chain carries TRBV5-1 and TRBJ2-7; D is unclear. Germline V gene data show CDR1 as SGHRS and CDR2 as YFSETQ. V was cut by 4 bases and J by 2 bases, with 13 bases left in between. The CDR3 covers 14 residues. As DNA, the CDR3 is TGCGCCAGCAGCCCCTACCAAGGGACCTACGAGCAGTACTTC. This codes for CASSPYQGTYEQYF.

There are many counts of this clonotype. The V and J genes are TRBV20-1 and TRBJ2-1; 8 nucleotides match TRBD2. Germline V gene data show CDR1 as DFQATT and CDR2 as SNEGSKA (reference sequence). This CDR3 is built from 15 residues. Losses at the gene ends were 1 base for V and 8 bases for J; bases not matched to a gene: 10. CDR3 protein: CSARGGSGMWYEQFF. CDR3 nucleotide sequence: TGCAGTGCTAGAGGGGGTAGCGGGATGTGGTATGAGCAGTTCTTC.

The CDR3: CASSSGPKPLHF. CDR3 nucleotides: TGTGCCAGCAGTTCAGGACCCAAACCCCTCCACTTT. This sequence joins TRBV28 and TRBJ1-6; D is uncertain. The CDR3 has 12 amino acids. Germline loops: CDR1 MDHEN, CDR2 SYDVKM. V was trimmed by 4 bases and J by 12 bases, leaving 10 bases between them.

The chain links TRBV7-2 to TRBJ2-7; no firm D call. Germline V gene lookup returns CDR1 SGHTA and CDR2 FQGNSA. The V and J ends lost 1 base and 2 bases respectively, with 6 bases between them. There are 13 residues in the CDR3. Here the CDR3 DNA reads TGTGCCAGCAGCTTAGGAAGGACCTACGAGCAGTACTTC. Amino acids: CASSLGRTYEQYF.

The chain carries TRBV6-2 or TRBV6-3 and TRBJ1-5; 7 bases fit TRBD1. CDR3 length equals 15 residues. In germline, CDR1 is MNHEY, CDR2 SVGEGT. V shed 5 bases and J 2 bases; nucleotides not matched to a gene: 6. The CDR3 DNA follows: TGTGCCAGCAGTGACAGGGACGGGGGCAATCAGCCCCAGCATTTT. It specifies CASSDRDGGNQPQHF.

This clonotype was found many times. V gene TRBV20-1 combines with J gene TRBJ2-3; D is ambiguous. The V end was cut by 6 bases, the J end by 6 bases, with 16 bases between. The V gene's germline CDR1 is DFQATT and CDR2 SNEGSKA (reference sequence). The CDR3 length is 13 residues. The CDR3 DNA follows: TGCAGTGCAGCCCTAATAGTTTTTGATACGCAGTATTTT. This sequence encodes CSAALIVFDTQYF.

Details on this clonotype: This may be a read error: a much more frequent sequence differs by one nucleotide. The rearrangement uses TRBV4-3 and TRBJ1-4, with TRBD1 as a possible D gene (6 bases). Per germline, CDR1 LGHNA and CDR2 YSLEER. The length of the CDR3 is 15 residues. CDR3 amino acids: CASNQGRTENEKLFF. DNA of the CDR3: TGCGCCAGCAACCAAGGCCGGACAGAAAATGAAAAACTGTTTTTT.